The T cell receptor (beta chain) under discussion was sequenced for a study of cytomegalovirus exposure and HLA in healthy donors. Findings and limits, study-wide: TCR beta V- and J-gene trimming was later associated with a missense DCLRE1C variant. Most TCR sequences were seen very rarely across donors, but some public TCRs occurred in many. Across HLA loci, a later analysis found differing TCR association rates, with DRB1 most and HLA-C fewest.

This clone was observed a handful of times. The antigen is unknown. V gave up 2 bases and J gave up 8 bases, with 15 bases separating them. There are 14 residues in the CDR3. Germline V CDR1 and CDR2: LNHDA, SQIVND (reference sequence). PCR primers comprised 60 Vbeta and 13 Jbeta primers. Some clones are missing from TCRdb's copy, which holds only in-frame ones; the method was immunoSEQ multiplex PCR. The table records approximately 190,000 clones, around 87% of them present only once. This sequence joins TRBV19 and TRBJ1-2; D is possibly TRBD1 (5 bases). Sample: PBMCs. This receptor was identified in a man aged 30 to 39 in good health and CMV-seronegative. The CDR3 coding sequence is TGTGCCAGTAGTATACAGATCGGGGGAGCCGGCTACACCTTC. Protein product: CASSIQIGGAGYTF.